This TCR beta chain came from a study of siplizumab effects on memory and regulatory T cells. The study, taken as a whole, reports: Siplizumab cultures yielded proliferating Tregs whose suppressive function was not confirmed.

The protocol was immunoSEQ multiplex PCR, while the TCRdb copy is restricted to in-frame clones and leaves out a portion. Of about 97,000 clones in the sample, 90% to 95% were seen once. Details on this clone: Its cognate antigen is unknown.

This CDR3 is 15 amino acids long. Germline-derived CDR1 and CDR2 are LNHNV and YYDKDF (reference sequence). V was clipped by 1 base and J by 4 bases; unmatched bases: 5. Material: CD4+ T cells sorted from blood. This TCR came from a human donor in good health. This chain joins TRBV15 and TRBJ2-7; 9 positions agree with TRBD1. In nucleotides, the CDR3 is TGTGCCACCAGCAGAGGTTTGACAGGGGGTTACGAGCAGTACTTC. This translates into CATSRGLTGGYEQYF.